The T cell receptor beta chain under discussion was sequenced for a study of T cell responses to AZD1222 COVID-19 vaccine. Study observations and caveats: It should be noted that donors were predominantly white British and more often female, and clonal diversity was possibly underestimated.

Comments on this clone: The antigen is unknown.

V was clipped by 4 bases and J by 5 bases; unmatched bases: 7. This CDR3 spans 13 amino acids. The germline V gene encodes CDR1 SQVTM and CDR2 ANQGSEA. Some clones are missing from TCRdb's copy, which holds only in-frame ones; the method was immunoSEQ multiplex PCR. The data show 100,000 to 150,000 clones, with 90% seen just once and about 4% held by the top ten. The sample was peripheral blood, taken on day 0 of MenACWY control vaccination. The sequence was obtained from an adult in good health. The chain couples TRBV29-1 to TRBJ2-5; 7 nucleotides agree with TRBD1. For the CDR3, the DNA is TGCAGCGTTGTAAAGGGGGCAGGTGAGACCCAGTACTTC. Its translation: CSVVKGAGETQYF.